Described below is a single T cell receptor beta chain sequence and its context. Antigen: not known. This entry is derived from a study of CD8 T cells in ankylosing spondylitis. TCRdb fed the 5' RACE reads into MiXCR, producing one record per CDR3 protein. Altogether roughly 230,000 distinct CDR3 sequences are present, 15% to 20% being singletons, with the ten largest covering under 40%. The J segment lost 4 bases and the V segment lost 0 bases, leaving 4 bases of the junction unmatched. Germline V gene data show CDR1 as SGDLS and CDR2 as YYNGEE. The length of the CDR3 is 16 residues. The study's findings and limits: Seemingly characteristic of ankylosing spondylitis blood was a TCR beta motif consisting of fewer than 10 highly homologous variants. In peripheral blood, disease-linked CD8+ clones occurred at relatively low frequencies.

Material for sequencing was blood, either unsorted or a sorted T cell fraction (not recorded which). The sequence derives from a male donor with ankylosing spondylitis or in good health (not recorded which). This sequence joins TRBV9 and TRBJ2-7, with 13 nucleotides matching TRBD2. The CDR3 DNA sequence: TGTGCCAGCAGCGTAGACAGGACTAGCGGGAGTTACGAGCAGTACTTC. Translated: CASSVDRTSGSYEQYF.